These T cell receptor beta chains were read from a single sample in a study of CD8+ T cells in alopecia areata. Here immunoSEQ multiplex PCR was the method, and the copy in TCRdb shows in-frame clones only, minus some. There are approximately 210,000 clones in the sample; approximately 67% occur only once, and 0.95% to 1.5% lies in the top ten. Here the sequenced sample was CD4+ T cells sorted from blood, taken at approximately week 44, from a patient treated with tofacitinib. Receptors originate from a human donor with alopecia areata. CDR3s include the opening cysteine and the closing phenylalanine or tryptophan. A D gene is named only where the DNA matches it firmly. Clone size is shown for a subset of rows, as once, few, many or a class of expanded clone.

CDR3 length	D gene	V gene	J gene	clone size	CDR3 DNA	CDR3 protein
15	TRBD2	TRBV29-1	TRBJ2-1	-	TGCAGCGTCCCCCGGGCTAGCGGGGTCTACAATGAGCAGTTCTTC	CSVPRASGVYNEQFF
16	TRBD1	TRBV5-6	TRBJ2-2	few	TGTGCCAGCAGCTTCCGTCGGACAGGGGACACCGGGGAGCTGTTTTTT	CASSFRRTGDTGELFF
15	TRBD1	TRBV2	TRBJ1-6	-	TGTGCCAGCAGCGCGGTGGGACAGGGGAATTCACCCCTCCACTTT	CASSAVGQGNSPLHF
12	-	TRBV25-1	TRBJ1-2	-	TGTGCCAGCAGTGCAGGGGTAGGGGGCTACACCTTC	CASSAGVGGYTF
11	TRBD1	TRBV20-1	TRBJ1-4	-	TGCAGCGGACAGGGTGGGGAAAAACTGTTTTTT	CSGQGGEKLFF
13	-	TRBV7-3	TRBJ2-4	-	TGTGCCAGCAGCTTAAGGGGGGAAAACATTCAGTACTTC	CASSLRGENIQYF
12	-	TRBV4-3	TRBJ2-3	-	TGCGCCAGCAGCCGGGAGCAAGATACGCAGTATTTT	CASSREQDTQYF
14	-	TRBV7-3	TRBJ1-1	-	TGTGCCAGCAGCTTAATGGAGGGGGGCACTGAAGCTTTCTTT	CASSLMEGGTEAFF
16	TRBD1	TRBV15	TRBJ2-6	few	TGTGCCATCGAGGACAGGAGGAGTTCTGGGGCCAACGTCCTGACTTTC	CAIEDRRSSGANVLTF
14	-	TRBV6-5	TRBJ1-5	-	TGTGCCAGCAGCGAGAACATACTTCGTCAGCCCCAGCATTTT	CASSENILRQPQHF
15	TRBD2	TRBV9	TRBJ2-1	-	TGTGCCAGCAGCGTAGTTAGCGGGGGGCATAATGAGCAGTTCTTC	CASSVVSGGHNEQFF
14	-	TRBV30	TRBJ2-4	-	TGTGCCTGGAGTGTCCGGGGCGCCAAAAACATTCAGTACTTC	CAWSVRGAKNIQYF
12	-	TRBV25-1	TRBJ1-1	-	TGTGCCAGCCTTTCGAGGAACACTGAAGCTTTCTTT	CASLSRNTEAFF
11	-	TRBV20-1	TRBJ2-1	few	TGCAGTGCTAGGGTAACGCATGAGCAGTTCTTC	CSARVTHEQFF
15	-	TRBV28	TRBJ2-5	-	TGTGCCAGCAGTTTAGTGGGACAAGCGCAAGAGACCCAGTACTTC	CASSLVGQAQETQYF
13	-	TRBV30	TRBJ1-1	few	TGTGCCTGGACATACAGTACGAACACTGAAGCTTTCTTT	CAWTYSTNTEAFF
14	TRBD1	TRBV15	TRBJ1-6	-	TGTGCCACCAATAAGGACAGGGTTAATTCACCCCTCCACTTT	CATNKDRVNSPLHF
12	-	TRBV2	TRBJ2-3	-	TGTGCCAGCAGTGATGTTAGGGGTACGCAGTATTTT	CASSDVRGTQYF
13	-	TRBV29-1	TRBJ2-5	-	TGCAGCGTTGCGGGACTGCTCCAAGAGACCCAGTACTTC	CSVAGLLQETQYF
15	-	TRBV27	TRBJ1-5	-	TGTGCCAGCAGTTACGGGGCAGAGCGGAATCAGCCCCAGCATTTT	CASSYGAERNQPQHF
13	TRBD1	TRBV28	TRBJ1-1	few	TGTGCCACCACTCTACAGGGGGTCACTGAAGCTTTCTTT	CATTLQGVTEAFF
15	TRBD1	TRBV9	TRBJ2-7	-	TGTGCCAGCAGCGTGGGACAGGCAAGCTCCTACGAGCAGTACTTC	CASSVGQASSYEQYF
15	TRBD2	TRBV29-1	TRBJ2-3	-	TGCAGCGTTGGACTAGCGGGCTTTAGCACAGATACGCAGTATTTT	CSVGLAGFSTDTQYF
14	TRBD1	TRBV7-2	TRBJ1-1	-	TGTGCCAGCACCAAACAGGGGGCGAGCACTGAAGCTTTCTTT	CASTKQGASTEAFF
19	TRBD2	TRBV10-3	TRBJ2-1	-	TGTGCCATCAGTGAGGGCGCAGCGGGGGCGAGCTCCCCCTACAATGAGCAGTTCTTC	CAISEGAAGASSPYNEQFF
12	TRBD2	TRBV30	TRBJ2-7	-	TGTGCCTGGACCGCGGGAGGGTACGAGCAGTACTTC	CAWTAGGYEQYF
12	-	TRBV29-1	TRBJ1-1	-	TGCAGCGTCGGCGACCCGAACACTGAAGCTTTCTTT	CSVGDPNTEAFF
13	-	TRBV4-3	TRBJ1-2	few	TGCGCCAGCAGCCAAGAGAGAGGCTATGGCTACACCTTC	CASSQERGYGYTF
13	TRBD2	TRBV11-1	TRBJ2-7	-	TGTGCCAGCAGCCCGGGACTAGCCTACGAGCAGTACTTC	CASSPGLAYEQYF
13	-	TRBV29-1	TRBJ1-2	-	TGCAGCGTTGAAGATCTTACAGGGAATGGCTACACCTTC	CSVEDLTGNGYTF
14	-	TRBV29-1	TRBJ1-1	-	TGCAGCGTTGATTATCGGGGAACGGACACTGAAGCTTTCTTT	CSVDYRGTDTEAFF
13	-	TRBV2	TRBJ1-4	-	TGTGCCAGCACCCACACAACTAATGAAAAACTGTTTTTT	CASTHTTNEKLFF
12	-	TRBV7-2	TRBJ2-1	many	TGTGCCAGCAGCTTATCTCGGGATGAGCAGTTCTTC	CASSLSRDEQFF
15	-	TRBV7-8	TRBJ2-6	-	TGTGCCAGCAGCGCCAGGGTCTCTGGGGCCAACGTCCTGACTTTC	CASSARVSGANVLTF
13	-	TRBV29-1	TRBJ2-5	-	TGCAGCGTTGAGTCGGGGGGCCGGGAGACCCAGTACTTC	CSVESGGRETQYF
13	-	TRBV29-1	TRBJ1-2	-	TGCAGCGTTGAAGCTGATTATAACTATGGCTACACCTTC	CSVEADYNYGYTF
13	-	TRBV2	TRBJ1-2	-	TGTGCCAGCAGTGAGGAGATCAACTATGGCTACACCTTC	CASSEEINYGYTF
16	TRBD1	TRBV5-1	TRBJ1-2	-	TGCGCCAGCACCGTTGAACCCGACAGGGGTTACTATGGCTACACCTTC	CASTVEPDRGYYGYTF
14	-	TRBV5-6	TRBJ1-2	-	TGTGCCAGCAGCCCGGCGGGAAGGGACCATGGCTACACCTTC	CASSPAGRDHGYTF
15	-	TRBV15	TRBJ2-3	-	TGTGCCACCAGCCCAAGCCCGAGAAGCACAGATACGCAGTATTTT	CATSPSPRSTDTQYF
13	-	TRBV2	TRBJ2-6	-	TGTGCCAGCGGAATCTCTGGGGCCAACGTCCTGACTTTC	CASGISGANVLTF
13	-	TRBV29-1	TRBJ1-2	-	TGCAGCGCCTGGACAGCATTAAACTATGGCTACACCTTC	CSAWTALNYGYTF
15	-	TRBV7-2	TRBJ2-1	-	TGTGCCAGCAGCTTAGCGGGGGAGGCCTACAATGAGCAGTTCTTC	CASSLAGEAYNEQFF
12	-	TRBV30	TRBJ2-7	-	TGTGCCTGGATGCCGGGTTGGGGCGAGCAGTACTTC	CAWMPGWGEQYF
14	-	TRBV7-3	TRBJ1-2	-	TGTGCCAGCAGCCTCGACTACTCAAACTATGGCTACACCTTC	CASSLDYSNYGYTF
13	-	TRBV30	TRBJ1-1	-	TGTGCCTGGAGTGTACGAGAGAACACTGAAGCTTTCTTT	CAWSVRENTEAFF
15	TRBD1	TRBV5-4	TRBJ2-5	once	TGTGCCAGCAGTTTCGGACAGGGGATCAAAGAGACCCAGTACTTC	CASSFGQGIKETQYF
14	-	TRBV29-1	TRBJ1-1	few	TGCAGCGTCGAACAACAGTATCAGAACACTGAAGCTTTCTTT	CSVEQQYQNTEAFF
15	-	TRBV29-1	TRBJ2-3	-	TGCAGCGTTGAAGATAGATTAACTAGCACAGATACGCAGTATTTT	CSVEDRLTSTDTQYF
14	-	TRBV29-1	TRBJ1-5	-	TGCAGCGTCAGCGGGACAATTAGCAATCAGCCCCAGCATTTT	CSVSGTISNQPQHF
13	TRBD1	TRBV2	TRBJ1-2	-	TGTGCCAGCAGTTCCCGGGACAGAGGTGGCTACACCTTC	CASSSRDRGGYTF
11	-	TRBV29-1	TRBJ2-5	few	TGCAGCGTTGCGGACCAAGAGACCCAGTACTTC	CSVADQETQYF
12	-	TRBV29-1	TRBJ1-2	-	TGCAGCGTTGAATTGGAGACCTATGGCTACACCTTC	CSVELETYGYTF
15	-	TRBV11-2	TRBJ2-7	-	TGTGCCAGCAGCAAAGGGACATCAAGCTCCTACGAGCAGTACTTC	CASSKGTSSSYEQYF
16	TRBD1	TRBV25-1	TRBJ1-1	-	TGTGCCAGCAGTGACCCCTGGACAGGGGGGAACACTGAAGCTTTCTTT	CASSDPWTGGNTEAFF
15	-	TRBV7-2	TRBJ1-1	few	TGTGCCAGCAGCTTTCAGGGGCAGAAGAACACTGAAGCTTTCTTT	CASSFQGQKNTEAFF
15	-	TRBV5-1	TRBJ2-1	-	TGCGCCAGCAGCTCTGGACAGCCTTTGCTTCCGGAGCAGTTCTTC	CASSSGQPLLPEQFF